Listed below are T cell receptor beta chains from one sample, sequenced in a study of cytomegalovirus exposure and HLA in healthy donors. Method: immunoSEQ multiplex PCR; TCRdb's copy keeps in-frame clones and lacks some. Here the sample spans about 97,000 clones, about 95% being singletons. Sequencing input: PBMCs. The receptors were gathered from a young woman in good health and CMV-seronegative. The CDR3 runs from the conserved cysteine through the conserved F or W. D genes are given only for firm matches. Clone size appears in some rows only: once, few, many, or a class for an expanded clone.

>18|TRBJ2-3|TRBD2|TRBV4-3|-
CASSEVPGLAGDTDTQYF
TGCGCCAGCAGCGAAGTCCCGGGACTAGCGGGGGATACAGATACGCAGTATTTT
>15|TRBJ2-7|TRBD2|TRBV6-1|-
CASSKGGLAGVGQYF
TGTGCCAGCAGCAAAGGGGGACTAGCGGGAGTTGGGCAGTACTTC
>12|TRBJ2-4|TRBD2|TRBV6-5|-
CATRGGGNIQYF
TGTGCCACCCGGGGGGGCGGAAACATTCAGTACTTC
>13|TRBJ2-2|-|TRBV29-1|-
CSVMGQNTGELFF
TGCAGCGTTATGGGACAGAACACCGGGGAGCTGTTTTTT
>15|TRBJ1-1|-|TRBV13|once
CASSSLTRAATEAFF
TGTGCCAGCAGCTCCTTGACCAGGGCTGCCACTGAAGCTTTCTTT
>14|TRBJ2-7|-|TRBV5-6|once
CASSLGTGTYEQYF
TGTGCCAGCAGCTTGGGTACAGGGACCTACGAGCAGTACTTC
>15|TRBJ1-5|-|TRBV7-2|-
CASSPRDKYNQPQHF
TGTGCCAGCAGCCCGAGGGACAAATACAATCAGCCCCAGCATTTT
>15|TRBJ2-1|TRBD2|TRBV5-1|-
CASRQREVSYNEQFF
TGCGCCAGCCGTCAGCGGGAGGTCTCCTACAATGAGCAGTTCTTC
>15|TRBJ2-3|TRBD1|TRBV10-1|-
CASSPGQGVSDTQYF
TGCGCCAGCAGCCCGGGACAGGGGGTTTCAGATACGCAGTATTTT
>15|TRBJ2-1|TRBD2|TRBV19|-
CASSIGLAEDNEQFF
TGTGCCAGTAGTATAGGACTAGCGGAAGACAATGAGCAGTTCTTC
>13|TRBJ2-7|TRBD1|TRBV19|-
CASSRDSSYEQYF
TGTGCCAGTAGTCGGGACAGCTCCTACGAGCAGTACTTC
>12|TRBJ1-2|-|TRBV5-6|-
CASSFIRSTYTF
TGTGCCAGCAGCTTCATTCGGTCCACCTACACCTTC
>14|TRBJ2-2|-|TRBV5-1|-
CASNEEGNTGELFF
TGCGCCAGCAATGAGGAGGGGAACACCGGGGAGCTGTTTTTT
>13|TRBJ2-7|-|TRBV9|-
CASSAGSNYEQYF
TGTGCCAGCAGCGCCGGGTCTAACTACGAGCAGTACTTC
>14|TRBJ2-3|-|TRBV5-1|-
CASAIEQGSDTQYF
TGCGCCAGCGCAATCGAACAGGGTTCAGATACGCAGTATTTT
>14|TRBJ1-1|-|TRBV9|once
CASSVGVSGGEAFF
TGTGCCAGCAGCGTAGGAGTGTCGGGGGGTGAAGCTTTCTTT
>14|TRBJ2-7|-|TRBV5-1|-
CASSRSSSSYEQYF
TGCGCCAGCAGCCGCTCTAGTAGCTCCTACGAGCAGTACTTC
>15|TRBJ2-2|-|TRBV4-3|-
CASSQGTVRGGELFF
TGCGCCAGCAGCCAAGGGACTGTCCGGGGCGGGGAGCTGTTTTTT
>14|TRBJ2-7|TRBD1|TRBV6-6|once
CASSYSGQVYEQYF
TGTGCCAGCAGTTATTCTGGACAGGTGTACGAGCAGTACTTC
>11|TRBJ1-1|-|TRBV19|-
CASIENTEAFF
TGTGCCAGTATAGAGAACACTGAAGCTTTCTTT